This is a list of T cell receptor beta chains from one sample in a study of T cell responses to AZD1222 COVID-19 vaccine. TCRdb's table, derived via immunoSEQ multiplex PCR, lists solely in-frame clones and lacks some. The table shows roughly 91,000 clones, with more than 90% occurring only once. The sample in question was peripheral blood, obtained on day 0 of AZD1222 vaccination. These receptors all stem from an adult in good health. The CDR3 runs from the conserved cysteine through the conserved F or W. The D gene is left open where the match is weak. Clone size is stated in some rows and not others, as once, few, many or a class when expanded.

d_call	j_call	clone_size	cdr3_length	v_call	cdr3_aa	cdr3_nt
NA	TRBJ2-3	NA	11	TRBV5-5	CASSLMDTQYF	TGTGCCAGCAGCTTAATGGATACGCAGTATTTT
NA	TRBJ2-7	NA	13	TRBV7-7	CASSLAETYEQYF	TGTGCTAGCAGCTTAGCGGAGACTTACGAGCAGTACTTC
TRBD2	TRBJ2-7	NA	16	TRBV6-5	CASSYSVAGGSYEQYF	TGTGCCAGCAGTTACTCCGTGGCGGGAGGCTCCTACGAGCAGTACTTC
NA	TRBJ2-6	NA	17	TRBV7-2	CASSPGYFGTGANVLTF	TGTGCCAGCAGCCCCGGCTATTTCGGGACTGGGGCCAACGTCCTGACTTTC
NA	TRBJ1-1	NA	15	TRBV5-6	CASSLAGWSGTEAFF	TGTGCCAGCAGCTTGGCCGGGTGGTCGGGCACTGAAGCTTTCTTT
TRBD1	TRBJ1-1	once	15	TRBV9	CASSVTGGSSTEAFF	TGTGCCAGCAGCGTAACAGGGGGCTCGAGCACTGAAGCTTTCTTT
TRBD2	TRBJ2-7	NA	18	TRBV28	CASSLYTGGTSGRGEQYF	TGTGCCAGCAGTTTATATACGGGAGGGACTAGCGGGAGGGGCGAGCAGTACTTC
NA	TRBJ1-2	NA	15	TRBV27	CASSPSREGLYGYTF	TGTGCCAGCAGTCCCTCCCGCGAGGGGCTCTATGGCTACACCTTC
TRBD2	TRBJ2-5	NA	15	TRBV6-5	CASSYQRDHQETQYF	TGTGCCAGCAGTTACCAGCGGGACCACCAAGAGACCCAGTACTTC
TRBD2	TRBJ2-7	NA	15	TRBV7-9	CASSVEVAGAYEQYF	TGTGCCAGCAGCGTAGAAGTAGCGGGGGCCTACGAGCAGTACTTC
NA	TRBJ1-2	NA	16	TRBV4-1	CASSQEGGRPVYGYTF	TGCGCCAGCAGCCAAGAAGGAGGGCGTCCGGTCTATGGCTACACCTTC
TRBD2	TRBJ2-4	NA	18	TRBV7-9	CASSFGLADTGAKNIQYF	TGTGCCAGCAGCTTCGGACTAGCGGATACTGGGGCCAAAAACATTCAGTACTTC
TRBD1	TRBJ1-2	NA	14	TRBV5-6	CASSRPGTGSGYTF	TGTGCCAGCAGCCGTCCCGGGACAGGGAGCGGCTACACCTTC
NA	TRBJ1-1	once	13	TRBV5-1	CASSLAGDTEAFF	TGCGCCAGCAGCTTGGCGGGGGACACTGAAGCTTTCTTT
NA	TRBJ1-3	few	14	TRBV3-1/TRBV3-2	CASSQRTSGNTIYF	TGTGCCAGCAGCCAGAGGACGTCTGGAAACACCATATATTTT
TRBD1	TRBJ1-2	NA	14	TRBV19	CASSGQGDTYGYTF	TGTGCCAGTAGTGGCCAGGGGGATACCTATGGCTACACCTTC
TRBD2	TRBJ2-1	NA	15	TRBV25-1	CASSDGTSGYNEQFF	TGTGCCAGCAGTGACGGGACTAGCGGGTACAATGAGCAGTTCTTC
NA	TRBJ1-1	NA	13	TRBV28	CASSVELNTEAFF	TGTGCCAGCAGTGTAGAACTGAACACTGAAGCTTTCTTT
TRBD2	TRBJ2-7	NA	15	TRBV24-1	CATSDSRTRTYEQYF	TGTGCCACCAGTGATTCCCGGACTAGGACCTACGAGCAGTACTTC
TRBD1	TRBJ1-5	NA	13	TRBV27	CASSWTGRQPQHF	TGTGCCAGCAGTTGGACAGGTCGTCAGCCCCAGCATTTT
TRBD1	TRBJ1-2	NA	14	TRBV5-8	CASSLYVTGDGYTF	TGTGCCAGCAGCTTGTACGTGACAGGGGATGGCTACACCTTC
NA	TRBJ1-2	NA	12	TRBV5-6	CASTSGAYGYTF	TGTGCCAGCACCTCTGGTGCCTATGGCTACACCTTC
NA	TRBJ2-5	NA	16	TRBV7-8	CASSPPRQGLQETQYF	TGTGCCAGCAGCCCCCCCCGACAGGGACTGCAAGAGACCCAGTACTTC
TRBD1	TRBJ1-1	NA	15	TRBV7-9	CASSHRDRKSTEAFF	TGTGCCAGCAGCCACCGGGACAGGAAGTCGACTGAAGCTTTCTTT
TRBD1	TRBJ1-6	NA	14	TRBV11-2	CASTGDSYNSPLHF	TGTGCCAGCACGGGGGACAGTTATAATTCACCCCTCCACTTT
NA	TRBJ1-5	NA	13	TRBV12-3/TRBV12-4	CASSIQRNQPQHF	TGTGCCAGCAGCATCCAGAGGAATCAGCCCCAGCATTTT
NA	TRBJ2-2	NA	16	TRBV15	CATSPPARSNTGELFF	TGTGCCACCAGCCCCCCGGCCAGGAGCAACACCGGGGAGCTGTTTTTT
NA	TRBJ2-5	NA	17	TRBV3-1/TRBV3-2	CASSPAGRFGGLETQYF	TGTGCCAGCAGCCCCGCGGGCAGGTTCGGTGGTTTAGAGACCCAGTACTTC